This T cell receptor beta chain stems from a study of blood T cell repertoires in COVID-19. The overall study: Sites in the United States, Italy and Spain provided acute and convalescent COVID-19 samples.

Germline V lookup: CDR1 MNHEY, CDR2 SVGEGT. There are 15 residues in the CDR3. V gave up 0 bases and J gave up 4 bases, with 10 bases separating them. This clone was seen a few times. How the authors handled the data: Using reference gene primer amplification, nucleated cell counts were estimated. Assay: immunoSEQ multiplex PCR; the TCRdb copy retains only in-frame clones and omits some. V and J calls plus clone size are reproduced from that table; the DNA served to infer D and trimming. The sample holds around 310,000 clones; around 90% are singletons and the top ten take around 0.97%. The chain joins TRBV6-2 or TRBV6-3 to TRBJ2-1, with D possibly TRBD2 on 5 matching bases. The sequencing input was peripheral blood. This sequence originates from a woman in her thirties or forties with COVID-19, enrolled during active disease. CDR3 residues: CASSYSGDGYNEQFF. The CDR3 DNA reads as TGTGCCAGCAGTTACTCGGGAGACGGGTACAATGAGCAGTTCTTC.